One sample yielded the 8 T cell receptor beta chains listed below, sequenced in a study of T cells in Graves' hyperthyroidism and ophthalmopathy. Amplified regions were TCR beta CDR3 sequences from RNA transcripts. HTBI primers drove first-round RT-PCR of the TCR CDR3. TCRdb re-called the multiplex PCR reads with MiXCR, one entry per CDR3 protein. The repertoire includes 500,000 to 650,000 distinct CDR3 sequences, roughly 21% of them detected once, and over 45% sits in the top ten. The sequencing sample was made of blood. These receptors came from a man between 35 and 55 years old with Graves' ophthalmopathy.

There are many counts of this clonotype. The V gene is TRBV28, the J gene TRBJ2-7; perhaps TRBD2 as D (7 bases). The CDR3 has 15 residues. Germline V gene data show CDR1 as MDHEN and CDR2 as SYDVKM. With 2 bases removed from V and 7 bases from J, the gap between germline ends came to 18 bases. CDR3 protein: CASSLVGGLAGEQYF. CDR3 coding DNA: TGTGCCAGCAGTTTAGTGGGGGGGCTAGCAGGGGAGCAGTACTTC.

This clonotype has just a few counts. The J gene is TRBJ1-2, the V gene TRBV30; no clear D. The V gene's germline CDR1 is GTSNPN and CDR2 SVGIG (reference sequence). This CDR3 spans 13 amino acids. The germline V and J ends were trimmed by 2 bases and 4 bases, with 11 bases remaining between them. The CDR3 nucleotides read TGTGCCTGGAGTCCAATAATTGCCTATGGCTACACCTTC. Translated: CAWSPIIAYGYTF.

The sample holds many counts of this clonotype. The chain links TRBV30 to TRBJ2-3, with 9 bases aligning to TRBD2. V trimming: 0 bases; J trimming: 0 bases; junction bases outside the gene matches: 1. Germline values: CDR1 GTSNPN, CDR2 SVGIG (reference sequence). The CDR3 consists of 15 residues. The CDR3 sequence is CAWSVLAGSTDTQYF. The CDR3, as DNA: TGTGCCTGGAGTGTGCTAGCGGGAAGCACAGATACGCAGTATTTT.

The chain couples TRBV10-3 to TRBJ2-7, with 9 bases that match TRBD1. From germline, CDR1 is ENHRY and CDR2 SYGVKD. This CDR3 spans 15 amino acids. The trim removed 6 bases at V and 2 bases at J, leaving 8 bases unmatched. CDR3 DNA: TGTGCCATCAGCGGACAGGGGAACGGACCCTACGAGCAGTACTTC. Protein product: CAISGQGNGPYEQYF.

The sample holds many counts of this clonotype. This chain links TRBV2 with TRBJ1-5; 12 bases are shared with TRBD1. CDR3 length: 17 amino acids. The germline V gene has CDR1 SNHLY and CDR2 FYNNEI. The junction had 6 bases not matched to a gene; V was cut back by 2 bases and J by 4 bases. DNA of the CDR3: TGTGCCAGCAGTGAAAAGGCGGGACAGGGGGCGAATCAGCCCCAGCATTTT. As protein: CASSEKAGQGANQPQHF.

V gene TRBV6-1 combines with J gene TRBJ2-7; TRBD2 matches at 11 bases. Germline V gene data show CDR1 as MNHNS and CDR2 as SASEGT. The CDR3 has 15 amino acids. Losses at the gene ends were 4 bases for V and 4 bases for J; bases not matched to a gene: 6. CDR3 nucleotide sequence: TGTGCCAGCAGTGCTACTAGCGGGAGAAGGTACGAGCAGTACTTC. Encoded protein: CASSATSGRRYEQYF.

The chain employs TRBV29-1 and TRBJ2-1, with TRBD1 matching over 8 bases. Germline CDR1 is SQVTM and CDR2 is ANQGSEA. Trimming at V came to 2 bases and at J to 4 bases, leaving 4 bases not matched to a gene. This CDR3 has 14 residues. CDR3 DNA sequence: TGCAGCGTTGAAATTGGACAGGGTTACAATGAGCAGTTCTTC. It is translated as CSVEIGQGYNEQFF.

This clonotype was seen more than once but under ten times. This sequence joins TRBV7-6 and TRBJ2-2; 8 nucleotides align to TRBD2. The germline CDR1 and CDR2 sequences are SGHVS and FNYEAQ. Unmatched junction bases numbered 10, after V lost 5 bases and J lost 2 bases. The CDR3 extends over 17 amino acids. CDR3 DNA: TGTGCCAGCAGCCTCACGGGGGGGCCGTCAAACACCGGGGAGCTGTTTTTT. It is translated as CASSLTGGPSNTGELFF. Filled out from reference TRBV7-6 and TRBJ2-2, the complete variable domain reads GAGVSQSPRYKVTKRGQDVALRCDPISGHVSLYWYRQALGQGPEFLTYFNYEAQQDKSGLPNDRFSAERPEGSISTLTIQRTEQRDSAMYRCASSLTGGPSNTGELFFGEGSRLTVL.